A selection of T cell receptor beta chains follows, all from one sample in a study of cytomegalovirus exposure and HLA in healthy donors. TCRdb keeps only in-frame clones here, not all; method: immunoSEQ multiplex PCR. The data hold a few hundred thousand clones, with 85% to 95% observed a single time. The sample taken for sequencing was PBMCs. These receptors were obtained from a girl aged 2-10 years in good health and CMV-seronegative. Each CDR3 is given with its conserved first and last residue. The D gene is left open where the match is weak. Size is stated for part of the rows, as once, few or many counts, or as a class when the clone is expanded.

j_call clone_size d_call v_call cdr3_aa cdr3_nt
TRBJ1-1 . TRBD1 TRBV7-9 CASSLDGTGGLTEAFF TGTGCCAGCAGCTTAGATGGGACAGGGGGCTTAACTGAAGCTTTCTTT
TRBJ1-5 . TRBD1 TRBV10-2 CASSETGGSNQPQHF TGCGCCAGCAGTGAGACAGGGGGTAGCAATCAGCCCCAGCATTTT
TRBJ2-7 . TRBD1 TRBV30 CAWSVLGQGNEQYF TGTGCCTGGAGTGTACTAGGACAGGGAAACGAGCAGTACTTC
TRBJ2-5 . TRBD2 TRBV5-1 CASSLTLAGYQETQYF TGCGCCAGCAGCCTAACACTAGCGGGGTACCAAGAGACCCAGTACTTC
TRBJ2-3 few . TRBV7-2 CASSPWGRTTDTQYF TGTGCCAGCAGCCCCTGGGGGCGAACCACAGATACGCAGTATTTT
TRBJ2-1 . . TRBV5-6 CASSLSVVVGEQFF TGTGCCAGCAGCTTGTCGGTGGTAGTTGGTGAGCAGTTCTTC
TRBJ2-7 . . TRBV7-9 CASSLSVMGAEQYF TGTGCCAGCAGCTTAAGTGTGATGGGGGCCGAGCAGTACTTC
TRBJ1-4 . TRBD1 TRBV6-5 CASSLRGAPNEKLFF TGTGCCAGCAGCCTCAGGGGGGCACCCAATGAAAAACTGTTTTTT
TRBJ2-5 . . TRBV7-2 CASSYLGGTQYF TGTGCCAGCAGCTATCTGGGAGGGACCCAGTACTTC
TRBJ2-1 . . TRBV11-3 CASSGSLYNEQFF TGTGCCAGCAGCGGGAGCTTGTACAATGAGCAGTTCTTC
TRBJ1-1 few . TRBV30 CAWSDLTGEAFF TGTGCCTGGAGTGACCTGACTGGTGAAGCTTTCTTT
TRBJ1-1 . TRBD1 TRBV9 CASSVRSMGQGNTEAFF TGTGCCAGCAGCGTGAGGAGTATGGGACAGGGGAACACTGAAGCTTTCTTT
TRBJ2-3 . . TRBV7-2 CASSLAGTLSTDTQYF TGTGCCAGCAGCTTAGCCGGGACTCTCAGCACAGATACGCAGTATTTT
TRBJ2-5 . . TRBV29-1 CSVEERKGSWGGETQYF TGCAGCGTTGAAGAAAGGAAAGGGAGCTGGGGTGGGGAGACCCAGTACTTC
TRBJ1-2 . . TRBV7-8 CASSFRAQGFYGYTF TGTGCCAGCAGCTTCAGGGCCCAGGGGTTCTATGGCTACACCTTC
TRBJ1-2 . TRBD1 TRBV7-9 CSSSANRDRNYGYTF TGTTCCAGCAGCGCAAACCGGGACAGGAACTATGGCTACACCTTC
TRBJ2-7 few . TRBV2 CASINSYEQYF TGTGCCAGCATAAACTCCTACGAGCAGTACTTC
TRBJ2-1 . TRBD1 TRBV5-6 CASNGQGSFEQFF TGTGCCAGCAACGGACAGGGATCATTTGAGCAGTTCTTC
TRBJ1-2 . . TRBV5-4 CASSLQGYGYTF TGTGCCAGCAGCTTACAGGGCTATGGCTACACCTTC
TRBJ2-4 . . TRBV18 CASSPLGPEGIQYF TGTGCCAGCTCACCCCTCGGGCCCGAGGGCATTCAGTACTTC
TRBJ2-3 . TRBD1 TRBV9 CASSSWTGSVDTQYF TGTGCCAGCAGCTCATGGACAGGGAGTGTGGATACGCAGTATTTT
TRBJ2-3 . . TRBV29-1 CSVDRPGGPLNTQYF TGCAGCGTTGATAGACCGGGCGGGCCCCTAAATACGCAGTATTTT
TRBJ1-3 . . TRBV19 CASKVEVQSGNTIYF TGTGCCAGTAAGGTGGAGGTCCAGTCTGGAAACACCATATATTTT
TRBJ1-1 . . TRBV18 CASSPLTQLREGNTEAFF TGTGCCAGCTCACCCCTAACCCAGCTCCGTGAGGGGAACACTGAAGCTTTCTTT